This is a list of T cell receptor beta chains from one sample in a study of T-cell reconstitution after alpha-beta-depleted transplantation in children. TCRdb redid the calling of the PCR reads with MiXCR, one entry per CDR3 protein. In the table there are hundreds of thousands of distinct CDR3 sequences, under 9.5% of which are singletons. This material consisted of PBMCs, mostly from graft donor cells, taken 180 days after TCRalphabeta/CD19-depleted stem cell transplant. All receptors derive from a male patient younger than 18 who had a stem cell transplant for acute lymphoblastic leukemia, so the T cells may come from the graft donor. The CDR3 runs from the conserved cysteine through the conserved F or W. The D gene is left open where the match is weak. Size values are once, few and many counts, or a class for expanded clones, and some rows have none.

>TRBJ1-1|NA|NA|TRBV19
TGTGCCAGTAGTATGATGGGTCCTGAAGCTTTCTTT
CASSMMGPEAFF
>TRBJ2-7|NA|many|TRBV20-1
TGCAGTGCTGAAGTCCCAGGTAGCTCCTACGAGCAGTACTTC
CSAEVPGSSYEQYF
>TRBJ1-1|TRBD1|many|TRBV7-2
TGTGCCACCTCCGGGACAGGGGTGAACACTGAAGCTTTCTTT
CATSGTGVNTEAFF
>TRBJ1-4|NA|many|TRBV7-9
TGTGCCAGCAGCTTCCCCGGGGATGAAAAACTGTTTTTT
CASSFPGDEKLFF
>TRBJ1-5|NA|many|TRBV20-1
TGCAGTGCTATGGAGCCACGGCAGCCCCAGCATTTT
CSAMEPRQPQHF
>TRBJ1-4|NA|many|TRBV7-9
TGTGCCAGCAGCTTGGGGACGGGGGGACTCAATGAAAAACTGTTTTTT
CASSLGTGGLNEKLFF
>TRBJ2-2|NA|many|TRBV4-1
TGCGCCAGCAGCCAACCCGTGTACACCGGGGAGCTGTTTTTT
CASSQPVYTGELFF
>TRBJ1-2|NA|many|TRBV4-3
TGCGCCAGCAGCCAAGATTGGGCCCAAGGGTATGGCTACACCTTC
CASSQDWAQGYGYTF
>TRBJ2-2|TRBD2|many|TRBV5-4
TGTGCCAGCAGCTCGCCGGGACTAGTTAACACCGGGGAGCTGTTTTTT
CASSSPGLVNTGELFF
>TRBJ2-7|NA|NA|TRBV20-1
TGCAGTGCTAGGAGGACGGGACCCGCCTACGAGCAGTACTTC
CSARRTGPAYEQYF
>TRBJ2-7|NA|many|TRBV6-1
TGTGCCAGCAGGATAAGTAGCGGCTACGAGCAGTACTTC
CASRISSGYEQYF
>TRBJ2-3|NA|many|TRBV18
TGTGCCAGCTCACGAGGCGTTGATACGCAGTATTTT
CASSRGVDTQYF
>TRBJ1-1|NA|many|TRBV6-5
TGTGCCAGCAGTTCAGTGGGGAACACTGAAGCTTTCTTT
CASSSVGNTEAFF
>TRBJ1-2|NA|few|TRBV19
TGTGCCAGTAGTTGGCAGGGAAACTATGGCTACACCTTC
CASSWQGNYGYTF
>TRBJ1-2|NA|many|TRBV4-3
TGCGCCAGCAGCCAAGGGTCGATCCATCCTAACTATGGCTACACCTTC
CASSQGSIHPNYGYTF
>TRBJ2-7|TRBD1|many|TRBV2
TGTGCCAGTGACGCGCGGGGGACAGGGGTGGCCGGGCAGTACTTC
CASDARGTGVAGQYF